This T cell receptor beta chain was sequenced in a study of T cell changes during pregnancy in multiple sclerosis (dated by TCRdb to between 2018 and 2021). In terms of the full investigation: The study examined how the T cell repertoire changed over the course of pregnancy in women with multiple sclerosis.

Library preparation used the immunoSEQ multiplex PCR assay. In TCRdb, the immuneACCESS table is reduced to in-frame sequences with V and J assigned. These tables do not hold every clone; where another copy was compared, an unresolved V gene accounts for under half, and the others remain unexplained. The sample table holds over 45,000 clones, of which approximately 93% were seen once. In total, the top ten clones hold about 2.6% of the sample. The germline V gene provides CDR1 MNHNS and CDR2 SASEGT. V loses 2 bases, J loses 2 bases, and the germline ends lie 11 bases apart. The CDR3 has 15 amino acids, counting the end cysteine and phenylalanine. Just the 45-base CDR3 DNA is kept, in frame starting at base 1. About this clone: Its antigen is currently not known. No per-base quality is available; no much larger clone lies one base away.

The sequence is built from TRBV6-1 and TRBJ2-3; the D gene remains uncertain. The origin of this receptor is a female donor with multiple sclerosis, enrolled in a pregnancy study. Specimen: CD8+ T cells from peripheral blood mononuclear cells, collected in the third trimester of pregnancy. At the DNA level, the sequence is TGTGCCAGCAGTGAATTCATCAGTGACACAGATACGCAGTATTTT. It translates as CASSEFISDTDTQYF.